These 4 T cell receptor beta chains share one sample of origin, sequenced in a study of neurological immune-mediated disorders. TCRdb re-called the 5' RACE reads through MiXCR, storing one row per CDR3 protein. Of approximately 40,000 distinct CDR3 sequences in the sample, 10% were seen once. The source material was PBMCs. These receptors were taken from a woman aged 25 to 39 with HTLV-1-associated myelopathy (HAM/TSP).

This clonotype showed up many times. CDR3 region: CSARGLTGQGNEQFF. CDR3 in DNA: TGCAGTGCTAGAGGTCTCACAGGACAGGGCAATGAGCAGTTCTTC. The V call is TRBV20-1, the J call TRBJ2-1, with TRBD1 identical over 8 bases. CDR1 is DFQATT and CDR2 is SNEGSKA in the germline V gene (reference sequence). The CDR3 sequence is 15 residues long. With V trimmed by 1 base and J by 6 bases, 8 bases remained unmatched.

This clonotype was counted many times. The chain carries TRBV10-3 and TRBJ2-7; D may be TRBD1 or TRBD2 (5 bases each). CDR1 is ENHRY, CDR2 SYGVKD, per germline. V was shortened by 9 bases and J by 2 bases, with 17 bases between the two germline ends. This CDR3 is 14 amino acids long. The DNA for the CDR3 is TGTGCCATAAGGGGACCGGAAACGACCTACGAGCAGTACTTC. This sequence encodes CAIRGPETTYEQYF.

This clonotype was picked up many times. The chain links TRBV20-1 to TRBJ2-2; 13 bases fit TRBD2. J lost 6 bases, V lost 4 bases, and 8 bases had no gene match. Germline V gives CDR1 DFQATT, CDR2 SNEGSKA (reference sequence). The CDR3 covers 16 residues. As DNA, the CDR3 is TGCAGTGCTACCCCAACTAGCGGGGGGGTGGCCGGGGAGCTGTTTTTT. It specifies CSATPTSGGVAGELFF.

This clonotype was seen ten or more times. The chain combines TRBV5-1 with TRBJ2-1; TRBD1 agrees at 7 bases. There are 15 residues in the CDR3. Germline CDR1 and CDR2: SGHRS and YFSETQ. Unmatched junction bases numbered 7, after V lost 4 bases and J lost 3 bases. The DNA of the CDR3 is TGCGCCAGCAGCCCCACAGGGGACAACTACAATGAGCAGTTCTTC. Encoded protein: CASSPTGDNYNEQFF.